This TCR beta chain was observed in a study of vaccination effects on CD4 cells after COVID-19. The culture ran for approximately 10 days, and then CD4+ T cells were isolated. This clone appeared a few times. Its target is unknown. Produced via immunoSEQ multiplex PCR; TCRdb's table is partial and in-frame only. This sample carries about 66,000 clones, under 80% of them seen once, and the ten largest clones take around 25%. The source material was CD4+ T cells from PBMCs cultured without peptide, sampled before COVID-19 vaccination. The receptor's source is a human donor who had a prior SARS-CoV-2 infection.

CDR3 coding DNA: TGTGCCACCAGTGAGGGGCTTCTTCCGGGCGAAAAACTGTTTTTT. This translates into CATSEGLLPGEKLFF. V usage is TRBV24-1 and J usage is TRBJ1-4; tentatively, D is TRBD1 (5 bases). The V gene's germline CDR1 is KGHDR and CDR2 SFDVKD. The ends were cut back, 4 bases at V and 8 bases at J, with 16 bases in the middle. The CDR3 is made up of 15 amino acids.